Here is one T cell receptor (beta chain) with its context. The ends were cut back, 3 bases at V and 5 bases at J, with 10 bases in the middle. This CDR3 has 13 residues. Germline V CDR1 and CDR2: SQVTM, ANQGSEA. Original processing notes: Counts of nucleated cells, estimated from reference gene primer amplification, were obtained. Data came from immunoSEQ multiplex PCR; TCRdb stores just in-frame clones and leaves some out. V and J calls plus clone size are reproduced from that table; the DNA served to infer D and trimming. The data hold over 90,000 clones, with more than 85% observed a single time. The data derive from a study of blood T cell repertoires in COVID-19. Across the whole study: Samples of COVID-19 (acute and convalescent) were obtained from the United States, Italy and Spain. T cells, B-cell-depleted T cells, or PBMCs provided the cDNA or gDNA that served as material.

Input material: peripheral blood. The chain couples TRBV29-1 to TRBJ2-2; weak D call: TRBD2 (6 bases). This sequence was found in a man aged 45-60 years with active or convalescent COVID-19. CDR3 sequence: CSVEGRLTGELFF. DNA of the CDR3: TGCAGCGTTGAGGGGAGGTTGACCGGGGAGCTGTTTTTT.